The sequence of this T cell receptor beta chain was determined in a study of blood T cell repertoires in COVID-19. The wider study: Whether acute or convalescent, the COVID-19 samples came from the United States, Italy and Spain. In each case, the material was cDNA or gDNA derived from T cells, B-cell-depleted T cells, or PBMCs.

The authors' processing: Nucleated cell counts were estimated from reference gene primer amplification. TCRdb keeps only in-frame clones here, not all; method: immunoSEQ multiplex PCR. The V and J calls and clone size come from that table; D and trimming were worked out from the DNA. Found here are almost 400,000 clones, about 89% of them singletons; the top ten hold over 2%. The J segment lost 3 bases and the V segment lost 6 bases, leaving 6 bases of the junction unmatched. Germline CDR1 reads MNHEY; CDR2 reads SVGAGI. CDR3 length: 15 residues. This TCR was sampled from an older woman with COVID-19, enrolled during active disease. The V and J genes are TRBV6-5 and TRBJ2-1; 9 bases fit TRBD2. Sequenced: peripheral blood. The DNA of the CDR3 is TGTGCCAGCAGACTTAGCGGGGGCTACTACAATGAGCAGTTCTTC. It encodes CASRLSGGYYNEQFF.